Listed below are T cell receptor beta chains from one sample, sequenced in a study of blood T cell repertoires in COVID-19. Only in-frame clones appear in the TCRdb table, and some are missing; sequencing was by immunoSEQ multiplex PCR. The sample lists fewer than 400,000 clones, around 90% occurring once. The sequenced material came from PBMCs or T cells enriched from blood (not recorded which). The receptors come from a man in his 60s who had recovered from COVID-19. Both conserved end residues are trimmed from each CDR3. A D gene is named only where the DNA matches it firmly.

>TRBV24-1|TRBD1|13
ATSDVGQGNHEQY
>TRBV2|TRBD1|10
ASRVQGYEQY
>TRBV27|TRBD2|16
ASSSIKTSGTSTDTQY
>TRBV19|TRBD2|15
ASSYRVAGVGTDTQY
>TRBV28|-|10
ASSLRLEKLF
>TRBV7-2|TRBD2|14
ASSLEASGIPGELF
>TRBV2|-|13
ASSEPRRDNQPQH
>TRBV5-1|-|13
ASSLTGDPSVGQY
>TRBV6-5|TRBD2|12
ASSSGLGTDTQY
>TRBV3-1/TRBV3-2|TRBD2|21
ASRQESAGTSGRLGLPTYEQY
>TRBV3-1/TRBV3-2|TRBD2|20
ASSQDELASGRRGLTYNEQF
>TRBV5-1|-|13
ASSLSGASTDTQY
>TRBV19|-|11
ASSRSLPDTQY
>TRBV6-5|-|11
ASSYGRGNTIY
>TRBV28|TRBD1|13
ASNSQGGTNEKLF
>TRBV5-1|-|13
ASSPEATNTGELF
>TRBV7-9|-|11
ASSFSGVGEQY
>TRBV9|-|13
ASSVAPTRNTEAF
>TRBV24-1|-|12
ATSAAGGSEKLF
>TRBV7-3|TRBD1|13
ASSSGGVRGNEQF
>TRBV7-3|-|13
ASSRSGADRYEQY
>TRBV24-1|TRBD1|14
ATSDQGGQGTDTQY
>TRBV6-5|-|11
ASSSLVDSPLH
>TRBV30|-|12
AWSVLSGWTEAF
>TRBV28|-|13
ASSLDFTAAYEQY
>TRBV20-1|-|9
SRRQNTEAF
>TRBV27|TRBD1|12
ASRKQTGVNIQY
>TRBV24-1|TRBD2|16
ATSDLRRTSGSTGELF
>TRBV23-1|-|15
ASSQSDRQAPSYEQY
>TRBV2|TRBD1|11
ASNGQANYGYT
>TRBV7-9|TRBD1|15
ASSLAESWTGLVEQY
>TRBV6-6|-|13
ASSIIAGAGNIQY
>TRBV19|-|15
ASRSSSRGLSNQPQH
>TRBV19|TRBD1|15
ASSIDRGSSGANVLT
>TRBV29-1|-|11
SVVGDRRETQY
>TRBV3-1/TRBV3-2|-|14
ASSQRGAGVLETQY
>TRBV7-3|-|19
ASSLHPILTDLRANTGELF
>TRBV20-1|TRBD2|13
SASGVAGGTDTQY
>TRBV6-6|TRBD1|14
ASSYSPGQGADEQY
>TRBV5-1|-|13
ASSFHSTRNNEQF
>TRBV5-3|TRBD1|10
ARSWTGYGYT
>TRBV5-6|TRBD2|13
ASSFNPGGPYEQY
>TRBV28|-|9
ATTVNYGYT
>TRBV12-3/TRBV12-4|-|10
ASRRSNEKLF
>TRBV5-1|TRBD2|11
ASTAGDNNEQF
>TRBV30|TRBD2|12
AYGSGAGVETQY
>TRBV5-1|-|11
ASSPLSGNEQF
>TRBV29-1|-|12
SVSGGSGTYEQY
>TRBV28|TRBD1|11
ASQRTGESGYT
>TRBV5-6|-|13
ASSGSGRGVEKLF
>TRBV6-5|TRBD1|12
ASRTQGGTDTQY
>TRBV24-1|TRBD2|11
ATGLAAVDEQF
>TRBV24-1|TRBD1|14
ATSDATGVNTGELF
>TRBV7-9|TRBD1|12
ASSTTGGGTEAF